These 10 T cell receptor beta chains were sequenced from one sample in a study of CD8 T cells in Susac syndrome. With random hexamers, reverse transcription was performed on about 0.5 to 1 ug of RNA. From the immunoSEQ multiplex PCR reads, TCRdb called clonotypes with MiXCR, one entry per CDR3 protein. This sample has roughly 190,000 distinct CDR3 sequences, with 90% to 96% found just once. The specimen was CD4+ T cells from PBMCs. Receptors were obtained from a human donor with Susac syndrome.

The V and J genes are TRBV18 and TRBJ1-2, with 7 bases identical to TRBD1. The CDR3 loop spans 13 amino acids. The junction had 6 bases not matched to a gene; V was cut back by 3 bases and J by 8 bases. The germline CDR1 and CDR2 sequences are KGHSH and LQKENI. The chain's CDR3 is CASSPKTGHGYTF. The CDR3 DNA reads TGTGCCAGCTCACCTAAGACAGGGCACGGCTACACCTTC.

The J gene is TRBJ2-5, the V gene TRBV7-9, with 8 nucleotides matching TRBD2. This CDR3 is built from 11 residues. Per germline, CDR1 SEHNR and CDR2 FQNEAQ (reference sequence). Trimming took 4 bases from V and 13 from J; bases not matched to a gene: 5. The CDR3 coding sequence is TGTGCCAGCAGCTCGAGCGGGGGATGGTACTTC. Its translation is CASSSSGGWYF.

The CDR3 nucleotides read TGCAGTGCTGCTACTAGCCGCCTCGACACTAGCACAGATACGCAGTATTTT. Its translation is CSAATSRLDTSTDTQYF. The chain joins TRBV20-1 to TRBJ2-3, with D perhaps matching TRBD2 (6 bases). The CDR3 loop spans 17 amino acids. CDR1 and CDR2 from the germline V gene are DFQATT and SNEGSKA (reference sequence). Trimming cost V 5 bases and J 0 bases, with 21 bases left between them.

The chain has TRBV29-1 and TRBJ2-5, with D unclear. Per the germline V gene, CDR1 is SQVTM and CDR2 is ANQGSEA. This CDR3 is built from 12 residues. The germline V and J ends were trimmed by 4 bases and 2 bases, with 8 bases remaining between them. DNA for the CDR3: TGCAGCGTTGCTGTGGGGCAAGAGACCCAGTACTTC. Its translation: CSVAVGQETQYF.

The chain combines TRBV5-6 with TRBJ1-5; D gene uncertain. The CDR3 totals 15 residues. CDR1 is SGHDT, CDR2 YYEEEE, per germline. V was clipped by 2 bases and J by 0 bases, with 9 bases between them. Written as DNA, the CDR3 is TGTGCCAGCAGCTTTGGAGGGAATAGCAATCAGCCCCAGCATTTT. Encoded protein: CASSFGGNSNQPQHF. The variable domain in full, completed from reference TRBV5-6 and TRBJ1-5, reads DAGVTQSPTHLIKTRGQQVTLRCSPKSGHDTVSWYQQALGQGPQFIFQYYEEEERQRGNFPDRFSGHQFPNYSSELNVNALLLGDSALYLCASSFGGNSNQPQHFGDGTRLSIL.

The V and J genes are TRBV25-1 and TRBJ1-1, with D possibly TRBD1 on 5 matching bases. Germline CDR1 and CDR2: MGHDK and SYGVNS. Trimming took off 4 bases at V and 6 bases at J, with 6 bases between the two ends. The CDR3 has 11 residues. CDR3 loop: CASSVGAEAFF. The CDR3 nucleotides are TGTGCCAGCAGTGTAGGGGCTGAAGCTTTCTTT.

The chain couples TRBV27 to TRBJ1-2; no firm D call. Deletions cut 2 bases from V and 2 bases from J, with 9 bases between. Germline CDR1 is MNHEY and CDR2 is SMNVEV (reference sequence). The length of the CDR3 is 14 residues. CDR3 amino acids: CASSLHGPNYGYTF. The CDR3 bases are TGTGCCAGCAGTTTACACGGACCGAACTATGGCTACACCTTC.

The V and J genes are TRBV20-1 and TRBJ1-1; 8 bases are a match to TRBD1. Trimming cost V 8 bases and J 4 bases; bases outside gene matches: 9. This CDR3 is built from 13 residues. CDR1 is DFQATT, CDR2 SNEGSKA, per germline (reference sequence). DNA for the CDR3: TGCAGTAACCGGGGGCAGGGGGCCACTGAAGCTTTCTTT. Its translation is CSNRGQGATEAFF.

The gene calls are TRBV20-1 and TRBJ1-6, with D perhaps matching TRBD1 (5 bases). The CDR3 totals 16 residues. Per the germline V gene, CDR1 is DFQATT and CDR2 is SNEGSKA (reference sequence). With 1 base removed from V and 0 bases from J, the gap between germline ends came to 10 bases. The CDR3: CSARGDYSSYNSPLHF. The CDR3 coding sequence is TGCAGTGCTAGAGGGGACTACAGCTCCTATAATTCACCCCTCCACTTT.

The J gene is TRBJ2-5, the V gene TRBV14, with 7 bases lining up with TRBD1. The CDR3 extends over 14 amino acids. Trimming cost V 3 bases and J 4 bases; bases outside gene matches: 5. The germline CDR1 and CDR2 sequences are SGHDN and FVKESK. CDR3 region: CASSHRGLGETQYF. CDR3 in DNA: TGTGCCAGCAGCCACAGGGGGTTGGGAGAGACCCAGTACTTC. Drawing the rest from reference TRBV14 and TRBJ2-5, the complete variable domain is EAGVTQFPSHSVIEKGQTVTLRCDPISGHDNLYWYRRVMGKEIKFLLHFVKESKQDESGMPNNRFLAERTGGTYSTLKVQPAELEDSGVYFCASSHRGLGETQYFGPGTRLLVL.